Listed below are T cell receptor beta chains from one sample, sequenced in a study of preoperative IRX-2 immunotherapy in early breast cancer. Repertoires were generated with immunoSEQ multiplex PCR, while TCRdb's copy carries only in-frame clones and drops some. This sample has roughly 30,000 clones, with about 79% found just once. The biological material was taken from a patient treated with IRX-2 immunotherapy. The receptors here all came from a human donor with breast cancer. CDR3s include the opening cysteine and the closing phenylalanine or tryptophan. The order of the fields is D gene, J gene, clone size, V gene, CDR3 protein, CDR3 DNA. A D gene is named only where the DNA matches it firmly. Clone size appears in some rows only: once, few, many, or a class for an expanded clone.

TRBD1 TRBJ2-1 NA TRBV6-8 CASSSGTGRVDEQFF TGTGCCAGCAGTTCCGGGACAGGGAGAGTGGATGAGCAGTTCTTC
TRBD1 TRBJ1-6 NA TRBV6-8 CASSLTGAPLPLYF TGTGCCAGCAGTTTGACAGGGGCCCCTCTTCCCCTCTACTTT
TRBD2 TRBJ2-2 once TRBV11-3 CASSRTSRTNTGELFF TGTGCCAGCAGCCGGACTAGCCGGACGAACACCGGGGAGCTGTTTTTT
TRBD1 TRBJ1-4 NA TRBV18 CASSRGQGANEKLFF TGTGCCAGCTCACGAGGACAGGGAGCTAATGAAAAACTGTTTTTT
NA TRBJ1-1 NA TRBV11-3 CASSHNQGNTEAFF TGTGCCAGCAGCCACAACCAGGGTAACACTGAAGCTTTCTTT
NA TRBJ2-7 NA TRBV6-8 CASSQPTGPPYEQYF TGTGCCAGCAGTCAACCTACAGGGCCCCCCTACGAGCAGTACTTC
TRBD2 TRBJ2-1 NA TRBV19 CASSISSGGQNEQFF TGTGCCAGTAGTATTTCTAGCGGGGGTCAAAATGAGCAGTTCTTC
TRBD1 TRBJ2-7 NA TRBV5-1 CASTQDRLSYEQYF TGCGCCAGCACCCAGGACAGGCTATCCTACGAGCAGTACTTC
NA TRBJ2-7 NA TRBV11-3 CASSLVTGTYEQYF TGTGCCAGCAGCTTAGTTACAGGAACCTACGAGCAGTACTTC
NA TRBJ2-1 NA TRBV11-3 CASSLFERLDEQFF TGTGCCAGCAGCTTGTTCGAGCGACTGGATGAGCAGTTCTTC
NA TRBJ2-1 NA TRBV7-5 CASSSRAANLFNEQFF TGTGCCAGCAGCTCCCGCGCGGCTAATCTATTCAATGAGCAGTTCTTC
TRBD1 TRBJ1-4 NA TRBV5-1 CASSTGTGGQKLFF TGCGCCAGCAGCACCGGGACAGGGGGGCAAAAACTGTTTTTT
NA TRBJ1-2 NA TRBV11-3 CASSLVGGDYGYTF TGTGCCAGCAGCTTAGTTGGGGGGGACTATGGCTACACCTTC
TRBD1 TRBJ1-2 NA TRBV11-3 CASSLEGRGRSNYGYTF TGTGCCAGCAGCTTGGAAGGCAGGGGGCGATCAAACTATGGCTACACCTTC
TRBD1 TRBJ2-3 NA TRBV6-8 CASSDRGIYTDTQYF TGTGCCAGCAGCGACAGGGGGATATACACAGATACGCAGTATTTT
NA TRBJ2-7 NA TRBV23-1 CASSHPITGDEQYF TGCGCCAGCAGCCACCCCATCACCGGGGACGAGCAGTACTTC
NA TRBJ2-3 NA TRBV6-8 CATAALGDTQYF TGTGCCACCGCAGCCTTGGGAGATACGCAGTATTTT
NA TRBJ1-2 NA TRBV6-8 CASSDRQASGGYTF TGTGCCAGCAGTGACCGACAGGCATCAGGGGGCTACACCTTC
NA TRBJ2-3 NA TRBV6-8 CASSNPRARGSTDTQYF TGTGCCAGCTCCAACCCTCGGGCCCGGGGGAGCACAGATACGCAGTATTTT
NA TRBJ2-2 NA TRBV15 CATSRDTLVTGELFF TGTGCCACCAGCAGAGATACCCTCGTTACCGGGGAGCTGTTTTTT
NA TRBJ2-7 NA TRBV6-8 CASSSLNSYEQYF TGTGCCAGCAGTTCCTTAAACTCCTACGAGCAGTACTTC
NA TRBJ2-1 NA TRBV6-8 CASSPSGLLHDEQFF TGTGCCAGCAGTCCCTCGGGACTCCTGCATGATGAGCAGTTCTTC
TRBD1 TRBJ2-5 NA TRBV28 CASSSGTGGTETQYF TGTGCCAGCAGTTCGGGGACAGGGGGCACCGAGACCCAGTACTTC
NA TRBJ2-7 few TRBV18 CASPKKGTKLYEQYF TGTGCCAGCCCGAAGAAGGGGACAAAACTTTACGAGCAGTACTTC
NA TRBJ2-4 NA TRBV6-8 CASSHTSGIQYF TGTGCCAGCAGTCATACCTCTGGCATTCAGTACTTC
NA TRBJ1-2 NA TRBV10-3 CAISESVAVDGYTF TGTGCCATCAGTGAGTCGGTGGCAGTCGATGGCTACACCTTC
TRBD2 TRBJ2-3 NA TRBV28 CASSLSSGGRTDTQYF TGTGCCAGCAGTTTGTCTAGCGGGGGGCGCACAGATACGCAGTATTTT
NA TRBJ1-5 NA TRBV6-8 CASSVPTPYNQPQHF TGTGCCAGCAGTGTACCCACCCCTTACAATCAGCCCCAGCATTTT
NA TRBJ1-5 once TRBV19 CASSTRPWGVGQPQHF TGTGCCAGTAGTACCAGACCGTGGGGGGTAGGACAGCCCCAGCATTTT
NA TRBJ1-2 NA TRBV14 CASSRGVGGYTF TGTGCCAGCAGCCGCGGCGTGGGCGGCTACACCTTC
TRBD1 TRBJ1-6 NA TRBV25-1 CASSPRTGLNSPLHF TGTGCCAGCAGCCCCAGGACAGGCCTAAATTCACCCCTCCACTTT
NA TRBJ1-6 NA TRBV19 CASRGPNNSPLHF TGTGCCAGTAGAGGGCCGAATAATTCACCCCTCCACTTT
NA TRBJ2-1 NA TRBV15 CATSRTRDTHNEQFF TGTGCCACCAGCAGGACCCGGGACACCCACAATGAGCAGTTCTTC
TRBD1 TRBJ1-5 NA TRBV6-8 CASRWGQLDQPQHF TGTGCCAGCAGATGGGGACAGTTAGATCAGCCCCAGCATTTT
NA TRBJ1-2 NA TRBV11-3 CASSSTVDRYGYTF TGTGCCAGCAGCTCGACGGTGGACCGCTATGGCTACACCTTC
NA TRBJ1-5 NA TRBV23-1 CASSQDRSVPQHF TGCGCCAGCAGCCAAGACAGGTCGGTGCCCCAGCATTTT
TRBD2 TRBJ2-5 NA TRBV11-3 CASSSRSRLAIQETQYF TGTGCCAGCAGCTCGAGGAGCCGACTAGCGATTCAAGAGACCCAGTACTTC
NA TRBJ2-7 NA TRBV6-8 CASSKQGGTYEQYF TGTGCCAGCAGTAAACAGGGTGGAACTTACGAGCAGTACTTC
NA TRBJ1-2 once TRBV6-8 CASRPTLGRDLGRYTF TGTGCCAGCAGACCGACCTTGGGCAGGGACCTCGGGCGCTACACCTTC
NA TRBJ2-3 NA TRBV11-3 CASSPRGGTDTQYF TGTGCCAGCAGCCCGAGGGGGGGCACAGATACGCAGTATTTT
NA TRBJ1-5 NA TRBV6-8 CASSIRNQPQHF TGTGCCAGCAGCATTAGGAATCAGCCCCAGCATTTT
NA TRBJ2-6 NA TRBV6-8 CASTYGQGMAGANVLTF TGTGCCAGCACCTACGGGCAGGGGATGGCGGGGGCCAACGTCCTGACTTTC
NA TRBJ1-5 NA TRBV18 CASSPQVGNGNQPQHF TGTGCCAGCTCACCACAAGTAGGGAACGGCAATCAGCCCCAGCATTTT